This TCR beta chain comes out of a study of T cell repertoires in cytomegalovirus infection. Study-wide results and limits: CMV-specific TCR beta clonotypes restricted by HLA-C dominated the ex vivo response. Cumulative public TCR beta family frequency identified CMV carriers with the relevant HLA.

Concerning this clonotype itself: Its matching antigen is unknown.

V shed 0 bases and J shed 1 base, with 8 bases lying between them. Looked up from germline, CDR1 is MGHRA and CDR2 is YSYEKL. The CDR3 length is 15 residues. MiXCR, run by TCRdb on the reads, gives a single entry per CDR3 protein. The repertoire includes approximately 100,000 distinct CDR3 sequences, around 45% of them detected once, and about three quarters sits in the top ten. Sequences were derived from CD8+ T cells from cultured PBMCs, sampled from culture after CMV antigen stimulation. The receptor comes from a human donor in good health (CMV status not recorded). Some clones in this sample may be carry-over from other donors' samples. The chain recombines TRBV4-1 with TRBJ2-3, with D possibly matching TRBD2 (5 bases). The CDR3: CASSQDVRGTDTQYF. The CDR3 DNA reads TGCGCCAGCAGCCAAGATGTGCGGGGCACAGATACGCAGTATTTT.